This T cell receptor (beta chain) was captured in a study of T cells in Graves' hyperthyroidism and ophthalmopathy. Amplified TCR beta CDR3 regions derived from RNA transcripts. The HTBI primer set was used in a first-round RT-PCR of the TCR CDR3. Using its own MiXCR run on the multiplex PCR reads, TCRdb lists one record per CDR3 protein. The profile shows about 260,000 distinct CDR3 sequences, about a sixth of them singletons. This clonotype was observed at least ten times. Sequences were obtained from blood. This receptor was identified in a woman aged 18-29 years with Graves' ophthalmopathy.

For the CDR3, the DNA is TGTGCCAGCAGTGAGAGATACTCCTACGAGCAGTACTTC. Residues: CASSERYSYEQYF. This sequence joins TRBV6-1 and TRBJ2-7, with D unresolved. Trimming stripped 3 bases from V and 0 bases from J, with 6 bases between. Germline CDR1 MNHNS, CDR2 SASEGT. The CDR3 has 13 residues.